This passage covers 28 T cell receptor beta chains from one sample sequenced in a study of shared clonotypes between healthy human individuals. The data were produced by immunoSEQ multiplex PCR, yet TCRdb's version contains in-frame clones alone and is incomplete. The sample carries approximately 1.9 million clones, just over 90% recorded once. Positive CCR7 selection of CD45RO-negative cells yielded the naive CD8 cells, and terminally differentiated effector memory CD45RA+ cells were excluded. The sample taken for sequencing was naive CD8+ T cells from PBMCs. These receptors all stem from a man between 18 and 29 years old in good health. Some clones in this sample may be carry-over from other donors' samples.

V is TRBV6-5 and J is TRBJ2-5; 9 bases match TRBD2. The CDR3 has 15 amino acids. The ends lost 5 bases at V and 4 bases at J; junction bases unmatched: 8. The V gene's germline CDR1 is MNHEY and CDR2 SVGAGI. DNA for the CDR3: TGTGCCAGCAGTCTGCGGGAGGGCCGGGGAGAGACCCAGTACTTC. Its protein product is CASSLREGRGETQYF.

The chain uses TRBV14 and TRBJ1-2; D not certain. The length of the CDR3 is 14 residues. The germline gives CDR1 SGHDN, CDR2 FVKESK. V gave up 0 bases and J gave up 3 bases, with 8 bases separating them. In DNA form, the CDR3 reads TGTGCCAGCAGCCAAGATATCCAACACTATGGCTACACCTTC. Translation gives CASSQDIQHYGYTF.

The V call is TRBV9, the J call TRBJ1-2; D gene unclear. Germline CDR1 SGDLS, CDR2 YYNGEE. There are 13 residues in the CDR3. Trimming stripped 0 bases from V and 4 bases from J, with 7 bases between. The CDR3 loop is CASSVETRYGYTF. Here the CDR3 DNA reads TGTGCCAGCAGCGTAGAAACCCGCTATGGCTACACCTTC. The full variable domain, its missing parts supplied by reference TRBV9 and TRBJ1-2, is DSGVTQTPKHLITATGQRVTLRCSPRSGDLSVYWYQQSLDQGLQFLIQYYNGEERAKGNILERFSAQQFPDLHSELNLSSLELGDSALYFCASSVETRYGYTFGSGTRLTVV.

The rearrangement uses TRBV7-2 and TRBJ1-2; 11 positions match TRBD1. The germline gives CDR1 SGHTA, CDR2 FQGNSA. The CDR3 spans 15 residues. V dropped 4 bases and J dropped 5; count of bases not matched to a gene: 6. The CDR3, as DNA: TGTGCCAGCAGCTCCCGGGACAGGGGGGAATATGGCTACACCTTC. Residues: CASSSRDRGEYGYTF.

The chain carries TRBV6-1 and TRBJ2-7; D remains unclear. The CDR3 runs 14 residues. Trimming stripped 1 base from V and 3 bases from J, with 10 bases between. Looked up from germline, CDR1 is MNHNS and CDR2 is SASEGT. DNA for the CDR3: TGTGCCAGCAGTGAAGAGGTCAGCATCTACGAGCAGTACTTC. Amino acids: CASSEEVSIYEQYF.

The chain combines TRBV5-6 with TRBJ2-5; TRBD2 is a possible D gene (6 bases). From germline, CDR1 is SGHDT and CDR2 YYEEEE. The CDR3 runs 13 residues. Trimming shortened V by 5 bases and J by 5 bases, and 13 bases separated the two germline ends. CDR3 in amino acids: CASRLAGWETQYF. The CDR3 DNA reads TGTGCCAGCAGGCTGGCGGGGTGGGAGACCCAGTACTTC.

This sequence joins TRBV13 and TRBJ2-1; either TRBD1 or TRBD2 may fit D (5 bases each). The CDR3 extends over 17 amino acids. Germline V lookup: CDR1 PRHDT, CDR2 FYEKMQ (reference sequence). Deletions cut 3 bases from V and 0 bases from J, with 15 bases between. In DNA, the CDR3 is TGTGCCAGCAGCTTTCGAGGGGAAGAGAGCTCCTACAATGAGCAGTTCTTC. Translating it yields CASSFRGEESSYNEQFF.

The J gene is TRBJ2-5, the V gene TRBV11-2; D remains ambiguous. The germline V and J ends were trimmed by 2 bases and 7 bases, with 8 bases remaining between them. CDR3 length: 12 residues. Germline V lookup: CDR1 SGHAT, CDR2 FQNNGV. CDR3 region: CASSLMIGTQYF. CDR3 DNA: TGTGCCAGCAGCTTAATGATAGGGACCCAGTACTTC.

The chain employs TRBV7-9 and TRBJ2-3, with 8 positions matching TRBD2. This CDR3 is 19 amino acids long. Germline V gene lookup returns CDR1 SEHNR and CDR2 FQNEAQ (reference sequence). Trimming cost V 5 bases and J 3 bases; bases outside gene matches: 19. This chain's CDR3 is CASSPLGSGSRWRTDTQYF. The CDR3 DNA reads as TGTGCCAGCAGCCCGCTTGGGAGCGGGAGTAGATGGCGTACAGATACGCAGTATTTT.

For the CDR3, the DNA is TGCGCCAGCAGCTTGCACAGGGAACGAACTAATGAAAAACTGTTTTTT. Translation: CASSLHRERTNEKLFF. The rearrangement uses TRBV5-1 and TRBJ1-4; possible D gene TRBD1, 6 bases. There are 16 residues in the CDR3. V dropped 1 base and J dropped 1 base, with 11 bases sitting between them. Germline-derived CDR1 and CDR2 are SGHRS and YFSETQ.

This chain connects TRBV11-2 to TRBJ1-3; weak D call: TRBD1 (6 bases). The CDR3 has 15 amino acids. The V gene lost 4 bases and the J gene lost 0 bases, with 10 bases spanning the gap. CDR1 and CDR2 (germline): SGHAT, FQNNGV. For the CDR3, the DNA is TGTGCCAGCAGCTCCGGACAGCACTCTGGAAACACCATATATTTT. Its protein is CASSSGQHSGNTIYF.

About this clone itself: A read error may explain this, as a much larger clone is one base away. This same CDR3 is encoded by further DNA sequences in the sample. The genes are TRBV9 and TRBJ1-1; D ambiguous. Germline V gene sequence: CDR1 SGDLS, CDR2 YYNGEE. The V and J ends lost 0 bases and 4 bases respectively, with 7 bases between them. This CDR3 is built from 13 residues. CDR3 protein: CASSVGGSTEAFF. DNA of the CDR3: TGTGCCAGCAGCGTAGGTGGGAGCACTGAAGCTTTCTTT. Complete variable domain (other parts from reference TRBV9 and TRBJ1-1): DSGVTQTPKHLITATGQRVTLRCSPRSGDLSVYWYQQSLDQGLQFLIQYYNGEERAKGNILERFSAQQFPDLHSELNLSSLELGDSALYFCASSVGGSTEAFFGQGTRLTVV.

V and J are TRBV9 and TRBJ2-7, with 8 bases lining up with TRBD2. V dropped 0 bases and J dropped 0; count of bases not matched to a gene: 5. Germline CDR1 is SGDLS and CDR2 is YYNGEE. The CDR3 length is 16 residues. The DNA for the CDR3 is TGTGCCAGCAGCGTAGCTGGCAGCGGGAGCTCCTACGAGCAGTACTTC. It yields the protein CASSVAGSGSSYEQYF.

This chain connects TRBV28 to TRBJ2-2; D unresolved. Trimming cost V 7 bases and J 2 bases, with 11 bases left between them. Per germline, CDR1 MDHEN and CDR2 SYDVKM. This CDR3 comprises 14 residues. The CDR3 loop is CASTETGNTGELFF. The CDR3 DNA reads TGTGCCAGCACCGAGACTGGAAACACCGGGGAGCTGTTTTTT. The whole variable domain, remainder taken from reference TRBV28 and TRBJ2-2, is DVKVTQSSRYLVKRTGEKVFLECVQDMDHENMFWYRQDPGLGLRLIYFSYDVKMKEKGDIPEGYSVSREKKERFSLILESASTNQTSMYLCASTETGNTGELFFGEGSRLTVL.

This sequence joins TRBV7-6 and TRBJ2-2; TRBD2 agrees at 9 bases. The germline V gene encodes CDR1 SGHVS and CDR2 FNYEAQ. The V and J ends lost 6 bases and 9 bases, in that order; junction bases with no gene match: 5. The CDR3 runs 13 residues. As DNA, the CDR3 is TGTGCCAGCAGATCTAGCGGGATCCGGGAGCTGTTTTTT. This encodes CASRSSGIRELFF.

The chain joins TRBV29-1 to TRBJ1-2, with D maybe TRBD1 (6 bases). Deletions cut 5 bases from V and 4 bases from J, with 14 bases between. CDR1 and CDR2 from the germline V gene are SQVTM and ANQGSEA. The CDR3 loop spans 13 amino acids. This CDR3 is CSVLGGAFYGYTF. The DNA of the CDR3 is TGCAGCGTTTTGGGGGGGGCCTTCTATGGCTACACCTTC.

The chain has TRBV11-3 and TRBJ2-5, with 10 bases that match TRBD1. CDR3 length equals 18 residues. V lost 5 bases and J lost 4; bases outside the gene matches: 16. Germline-derived CDR1 and CDR2 are SGHNT and YENEEA. The CDR3 sequence is CASSPSPGTGVSGETQYF. The CDR3 region has the DNA TGTGCCAGCAGCCCAAGTCCCGGGACAGGGGTTAGTGGAGAGACCCAGTACTTC.

This chain links TRBV2 with TRBJ2-7; D uncertain. The germline V and J ends were trimmed by 3 bases and 3 bases, with 6 bases remaining between them. The CDR3 consists of 12 residues. Germline lookup yields CDR1 SNHLY and CDR2 FYNNEI. The CDR3 nucleotides read TGTGCCAGCAGTGACACTTACTACGAGCAGTACTTC. Encoded protein: CASSDTYYEQYF.

V is TRBV5-6 and J is TRBJ1-2; D is unresolved. CDR1 and CDR2 (germline): SGHDT, YYEEEE. CDR3 length equals 14 residues. Trimming removed 0 bases at V and 2 bases at J, with 8 bases between. The CDR3 region is CASSLDGSNYGYTF. The CDR3, as DNA: TGTGCCAGCAGCTTGGATGGCTCCAACTATGGCTACACCTTC.

The genes are TRBV6-1 and TRBJ2-5; weak D call: TRBD2 (5 bases). V was pared by 6 bases and J by 2 bases, with 16 bases between. There are 15 residues in the CDR3. Germline-derived CDR1 and CDR2 are MNHNS and SASEGT. The CDR3 DNA is TGTGCCAGCAGACCATTTTATTGGGAGCAAGAGACCCAGTACTTC. It codes for CASRPFYWEQETQYF.

The CDR3 sequence is CASSPQGPGNEKLFF. CDR3 coding DNA: TGTGCCAGCAGCCCCCAAGGCCCGGGGAATGAAAAACTGTTTTTT. The chain employs TRBV4-2 and TRBJ1-4, with no clear D. The CDR3 consists of 15 residues. The germline V and J ends were trimmed by 4 bases and 5 bases, with 14 bases remaining between them. Germline V gene sequence: CDR1 LGHNA, CDR2 YNFKEQ.

About this clone itself: The same CDR3 can be traced to other DNA sequences in this sample. The CDR3 loop reads CASTNAGTIYEQYF. The CDR3 nucleotides read TGTGCCAGCACCAACGCCGGGACGATTTACGAGCAGTACTTC. This chain uses TRBV11-3 with TRBJ2-7; D is possibly TRBD1 or TRBD2 (5 bases each). Trimming took off 7 bases at V and 4 bases at J, with 17 bases between the two ends. The CDR3 has 14 residues. CDR1 SGHNT and CDR2 YENEEA come from the germline V gene.

V usage is TRBV30 and J usage is TRBJ2-2; TRBD2 agrees at 8 bases. V lost 7 bases to trimming and J lost 0 bases; unmatched junction nucleotides: 4. Germline CDR1 and CDR2: GTSNPN and SVGIG (reference sequence). There are 14 residues in the CDR3. The CDR3 reads CASQAGANTGELFF. The DNA for the CDR3 is TGTGCCTCTCAAGCGGGAGCGAACACCGGGGAGCTGTTTTTT.

This chain links TRBV7-9 with TRBJ2-7, with D perhaps TRBD1 (5 bases). The CDR3 spans 13 residues. V was trimmed by 5 bases and J by 7 bases, leaving 15 bases between them. Germline-derived CDR1 and CDR2 are SEHNR and FQNEAQ (reference sequence). Here the CDR3 DNA reads TGTGCCAGCAGCACAAAGGGGCCCCGAGAGCAGTACTTC. As protein: CASSTKGPREQYF.

V and J are TRBV19 and TRBJ2-1, with no clear D. Trimming removed 3 bases from V and 4 bases from J, with 13 bases in between. CDR1 is LNHDA, CDR2 SQIVND, per germline (reference sequence). The CDR3 has 15 residues. The CDR3: CASSISRSWYNEQFF. In DNA form, the CDR3 reads TGTGCCAGTAGTATTAGTAGGAGTTGGTACAATGAGCAGTTCTTC.

The genes are TRBV2 and TRBJ2-5, with 11 bases identical to TRBD2. Trimming cost V 4 bases and J 4 bases; bases outside gene matches: 5. From germline, CDR1 is SNHLY and CDR2 FYNNEI. The CDR3 is 15 amino acids. In DNA form, the CDR3 reads TGTGCCAGCAGTGTTAGCGGGAGGGCCTTAGAGACCCAGTACTTC. Amino acids: CASSVSGRALETQYF.

The rearrangement joins TRBV27 to TRBJ1-1, with D possibly being TRBD1 (5 bases). V was pared by 5 bases and J by 0 bases, with 16 bases between. The CDR3 covers 16 residues. Germline V gives CDR1 MNHEY, CDR2 SMNVEV (reference sequence). CDR3 sequence: CASSLGGGFMNTEAFF. In DNA, the CDR3 is TGTGCCAGCAGTCTGGGGGGAGGCTTTATGAACACTGAAGCTTTCTTT.

The genes are TRBV28 and TRBJ2-7, with D possibly TRBD1 on 6 matching bases. Trimming stripped 6 bases from V and 3 bases from J, with 18 bases between. The CDR3 has 15 residues. Germline V gives CDR1 MDHEN, CDR2 SYDVKM. The CDR3 is CASSFLTGKDYEQYF. CDR3 DNA: TGTGCCAGCAGCTTTTTGACAGGTAAAGACTACGAGCAGTACTTC.